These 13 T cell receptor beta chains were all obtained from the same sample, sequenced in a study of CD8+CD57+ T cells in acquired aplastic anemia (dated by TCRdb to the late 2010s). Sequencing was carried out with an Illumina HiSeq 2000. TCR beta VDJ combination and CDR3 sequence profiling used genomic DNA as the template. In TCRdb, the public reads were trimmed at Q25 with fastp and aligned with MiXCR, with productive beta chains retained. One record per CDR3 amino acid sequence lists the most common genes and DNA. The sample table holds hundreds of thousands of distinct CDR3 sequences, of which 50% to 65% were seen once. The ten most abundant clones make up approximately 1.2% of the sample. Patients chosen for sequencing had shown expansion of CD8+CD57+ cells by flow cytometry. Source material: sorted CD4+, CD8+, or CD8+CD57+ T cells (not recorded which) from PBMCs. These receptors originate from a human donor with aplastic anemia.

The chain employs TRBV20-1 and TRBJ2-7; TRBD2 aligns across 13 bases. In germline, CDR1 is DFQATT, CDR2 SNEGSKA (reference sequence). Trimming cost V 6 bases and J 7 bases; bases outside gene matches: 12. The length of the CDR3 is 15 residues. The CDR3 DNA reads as TGCAGTGCGAAGCCCCGACTAGCGGGGGGCTGGGAGCAGTACTTC. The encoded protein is CSAKPRLAGGWEQYF.

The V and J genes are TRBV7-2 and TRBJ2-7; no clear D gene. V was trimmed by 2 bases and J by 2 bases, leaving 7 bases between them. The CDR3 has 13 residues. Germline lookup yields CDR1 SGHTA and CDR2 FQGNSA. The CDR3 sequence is CASSLQLTYEQYF. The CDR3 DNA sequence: TGTGCCAGCAGCTTACAACTGACCTACGAGCAGTACTTC.

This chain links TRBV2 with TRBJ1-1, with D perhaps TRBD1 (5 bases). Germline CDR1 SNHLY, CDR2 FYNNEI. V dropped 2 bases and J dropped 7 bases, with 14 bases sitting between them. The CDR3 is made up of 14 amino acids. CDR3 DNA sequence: TGTGCCAGCAGTGAAATGGGCAGGGATCATGAAGCTTTCTTT. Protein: CASSEMGRDHEAFF.

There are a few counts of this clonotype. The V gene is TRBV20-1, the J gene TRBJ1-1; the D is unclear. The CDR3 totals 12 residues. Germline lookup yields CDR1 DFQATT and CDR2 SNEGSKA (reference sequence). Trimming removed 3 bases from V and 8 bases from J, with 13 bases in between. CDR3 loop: CSASLGFGEAFF. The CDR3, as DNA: TGCAGTGCTAGCCTAGGGTTTGGGGAAGCTTTCTTT.

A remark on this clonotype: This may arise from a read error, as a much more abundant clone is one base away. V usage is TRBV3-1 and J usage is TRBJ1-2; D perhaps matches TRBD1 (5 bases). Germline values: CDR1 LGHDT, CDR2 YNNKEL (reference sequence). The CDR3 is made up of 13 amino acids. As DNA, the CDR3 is TGTGCCAGCAGTCGTGAAAGGGACTATGGCCACACCTTC. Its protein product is CASSRERDYGHTF.

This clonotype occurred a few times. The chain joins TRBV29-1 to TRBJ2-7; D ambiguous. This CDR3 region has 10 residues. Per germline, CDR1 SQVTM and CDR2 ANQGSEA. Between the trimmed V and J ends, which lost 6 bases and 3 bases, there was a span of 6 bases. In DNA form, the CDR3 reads TGCAGCGTGGGCGACTACGAGCAGTACTTC. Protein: CSVGDYEQYF.

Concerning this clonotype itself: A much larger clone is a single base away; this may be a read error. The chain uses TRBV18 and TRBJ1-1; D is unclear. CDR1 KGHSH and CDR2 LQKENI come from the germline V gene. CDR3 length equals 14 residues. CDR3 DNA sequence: TGTGCCATCTCACCACTCGCGACGAACACTGAAGCTTTCTTT. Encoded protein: CAISPLATNTEAFF.

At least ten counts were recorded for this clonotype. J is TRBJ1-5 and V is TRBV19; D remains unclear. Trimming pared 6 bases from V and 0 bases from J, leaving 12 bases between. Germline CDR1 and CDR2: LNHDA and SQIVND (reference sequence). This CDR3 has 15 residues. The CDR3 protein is CASRRVIDSNQPQHF. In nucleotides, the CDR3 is TGTGCCAGTAGGAGGGTGATTGATAGCAATCAGCCCCAGCATTTT. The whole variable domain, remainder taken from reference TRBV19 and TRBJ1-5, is DGGITQSPKYLFRKEGQNVTLSCEQNLNHDAMYWYRQDPGQGLRLIYYSQIVNDFQKGDIAEGYSVSREKKESFPLTVTSAQKNPTAFYLCASRRVIDSNQPQHFGDGTRLSIL.

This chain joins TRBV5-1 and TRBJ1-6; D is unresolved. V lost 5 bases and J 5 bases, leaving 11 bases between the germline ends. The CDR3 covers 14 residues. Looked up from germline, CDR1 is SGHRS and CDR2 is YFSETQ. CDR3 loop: CASRRTDDNSPLHF. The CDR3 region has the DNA TGCGCCAGCAGGCGGACGGACGATAATTCACCCCTCCACTTT.

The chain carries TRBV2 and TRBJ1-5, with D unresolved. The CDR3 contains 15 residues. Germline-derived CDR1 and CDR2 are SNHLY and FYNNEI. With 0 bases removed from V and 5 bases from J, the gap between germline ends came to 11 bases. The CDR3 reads CASSEAWGNDQPQHF. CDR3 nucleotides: TGTGCCAGCAGTGAAGCCTGGGGAAACGATCAGCCCCAGCATTTT.

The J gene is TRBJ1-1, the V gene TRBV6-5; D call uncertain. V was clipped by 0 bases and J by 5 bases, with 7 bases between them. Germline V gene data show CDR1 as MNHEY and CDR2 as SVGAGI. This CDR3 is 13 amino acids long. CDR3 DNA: TGTGCCAGCAGTTACTCCAGGAGGACTGAAGCTTTCTTT. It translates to CASSYSRRTEAFF.

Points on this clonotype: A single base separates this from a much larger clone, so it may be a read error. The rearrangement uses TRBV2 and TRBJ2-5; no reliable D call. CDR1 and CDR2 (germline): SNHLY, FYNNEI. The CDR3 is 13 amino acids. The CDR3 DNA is TGTGCCAGCGTTATACCGGGTCCAGAGACCCAGTGCTTC. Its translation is CASVIPGPETQCF.

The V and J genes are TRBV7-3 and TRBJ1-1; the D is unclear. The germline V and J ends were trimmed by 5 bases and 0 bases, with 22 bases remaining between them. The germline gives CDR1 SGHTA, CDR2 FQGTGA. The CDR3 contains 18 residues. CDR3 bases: TGTGCCAGCAGCCAAGAGAAAGGGAATGCGGATATGAACACTGAAGCTTTCTTT. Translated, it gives CASSQEKGNADMNTEAFF.